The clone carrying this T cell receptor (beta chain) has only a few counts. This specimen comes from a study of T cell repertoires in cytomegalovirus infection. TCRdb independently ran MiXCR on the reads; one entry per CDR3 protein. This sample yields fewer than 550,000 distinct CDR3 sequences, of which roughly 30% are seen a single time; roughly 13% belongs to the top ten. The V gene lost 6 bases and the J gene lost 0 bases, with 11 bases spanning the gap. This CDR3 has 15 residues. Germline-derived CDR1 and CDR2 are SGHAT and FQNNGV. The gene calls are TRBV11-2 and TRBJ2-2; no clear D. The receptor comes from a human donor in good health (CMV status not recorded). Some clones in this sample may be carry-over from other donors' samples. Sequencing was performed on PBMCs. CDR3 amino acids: CASSRQRPNTGELFF. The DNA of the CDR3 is TGTGCCAGCAGTCGACAAAGACCGAACACCGGGGAGCTGTTTTTT.